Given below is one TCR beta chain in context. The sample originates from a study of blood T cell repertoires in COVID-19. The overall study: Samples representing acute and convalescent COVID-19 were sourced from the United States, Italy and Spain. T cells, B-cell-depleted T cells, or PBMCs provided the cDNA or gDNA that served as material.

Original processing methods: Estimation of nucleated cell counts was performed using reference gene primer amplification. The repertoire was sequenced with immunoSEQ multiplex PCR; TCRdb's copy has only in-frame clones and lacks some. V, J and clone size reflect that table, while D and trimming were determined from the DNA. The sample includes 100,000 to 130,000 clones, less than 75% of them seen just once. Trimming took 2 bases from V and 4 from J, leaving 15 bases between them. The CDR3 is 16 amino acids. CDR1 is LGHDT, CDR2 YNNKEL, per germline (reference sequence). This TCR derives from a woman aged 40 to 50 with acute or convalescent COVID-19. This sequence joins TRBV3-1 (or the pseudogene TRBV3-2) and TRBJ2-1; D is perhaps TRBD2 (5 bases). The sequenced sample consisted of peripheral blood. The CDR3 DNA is TGTGCCAGCAGCCAACTGACTACCGGGCCTTACAATGAGCAGTTCTTC. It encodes CASSQLTTGPYNEQFF.